Each of the 2 T cell receptor beta chains below was sequenced from the same sample in a study of blood T cell repertoires in COVID-19. Some clones are missing from TCRdb's copy, which holds only in-frame ones; the method was immunoSEQ multiplex PCR. The sample yields 200,000 to 300,000 clones, approximately 85% seen once. Sequenced material: peripheral blood. The receptors stem from a woman aged 55-69 years with active or convalescent COVID-19.

This clone occurred once. The chain links TRBV19 to TRBJ1-4, with TRBD1 matching over 9 bases. V shed 0 bases and J 8 bases; nucleotides not matched to a gene: 13. Germline CDR1 LNHDA, CDR2 SQIVND (reference sequence). The CDR3 has 18 amino acids. The CDR3 sequence is CASSIDGGQGVINEKLFF. CDR3 nucleotides: TGTGCCAGTAGTATAGACGGGGGACAGGGAGTTATCAACGAAAAACTGTTTTTT.

This clone was found a few times. The V and J genes are TRBV28 and TRBJ1-5; TRBD1 agrees at 11 bases. J gave up 1 base and V 2 bases, and 1 base lay outside the gene matches. The V gene's germline CDR1 is MDHEN and CDR2 SYDVKM. This CDR3 is built from 16 residues. The CDR3 protein is CASSLGQGASNQPQHF. Written as DNA, the CDR3 is TGTGCCAGCAGTTTAGGACAGGGGGCGAGCAATCAGCCCCAGCATTTT.